This TCR beta chain was sequenced in a study of blood T cell repertoires in COVID-19. For the study at large: Samples taken during acute and convalescent COVID-19 were collected in the United States, Italy and Spain. Sources were T cells, B-cell-depleted T cells, or PBMCs; the material itself was cDNA or gDNA.

Patients from Seattle were sampled longitudinally, starting during active infection. Per germline, CDR1 MDHEN and CDR2 SYDVKM. The CDR3 loop spans 11 amino acids. Trimming removed 3 bases from V and 11 bases from J; junction bases left unmatched: 1. Authors' analysis steps: Amplified reference gene primers provided the basis for estimating nucleated cell counts. TCRdb's copy holds only in-frame clones and misses some; the assay was immunoSEQ multiplex PCR. That table furnishes V, J and clone size, whereas the DNA furnished D and trimming. The repertoire holds approximately 120,000 clones, with roughly 80% as singletons.

V gene TRBV28 combines with J gene TRBJ2-7, with 10 nucleotides matching TRBD1. Input material: peripheral blood. The clonotype comes from an elderly man with COVID-19, enrolled during active disease. The CDR3 reads CASSFGTGEYF. In DNA, the CDR3 is TGTGCCAGCAGTTTTGGGACAGGGGAGTACTTC.